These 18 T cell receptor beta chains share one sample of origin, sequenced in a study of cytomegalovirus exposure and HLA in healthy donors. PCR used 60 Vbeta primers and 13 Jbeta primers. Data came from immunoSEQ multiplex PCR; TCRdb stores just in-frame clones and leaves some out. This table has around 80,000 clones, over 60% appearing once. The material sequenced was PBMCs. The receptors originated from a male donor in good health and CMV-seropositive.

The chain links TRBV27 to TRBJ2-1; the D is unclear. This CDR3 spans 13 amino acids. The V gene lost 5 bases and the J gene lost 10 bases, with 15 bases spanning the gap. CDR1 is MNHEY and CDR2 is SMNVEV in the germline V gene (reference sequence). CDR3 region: CASSPTAMREQFF. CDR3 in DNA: TGTGCCAGCAGTCCGACGGCGATGAGGGAGCAGTTCTTC.

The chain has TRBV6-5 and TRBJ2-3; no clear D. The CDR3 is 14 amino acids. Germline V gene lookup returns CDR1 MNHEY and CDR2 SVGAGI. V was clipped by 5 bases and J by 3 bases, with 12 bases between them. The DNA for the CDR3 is TGTGCCAGCAGTGGCACCGAGACTACAGATACGCAGTATTTT. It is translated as CASSGTETTDTQYF.

The CDR3 DNA reads TGTGCCAGCAGCTTGGGACTAGACTATGGCTACACCTTC. This encodes CASSLGLDYGYTF. This sequence joins TRBV7-9 and TRBJ1-2; possible D gene TRBD1, 5 bases. Looked up from germline, CDR1 is SEHNR and CDR2 is FQNEAQ (reference sequence). The germline V and J ends were trimmed by 3 bases and 3 bases, with 8 bases remaining between them. The length of the CDR3 is 13 residues.

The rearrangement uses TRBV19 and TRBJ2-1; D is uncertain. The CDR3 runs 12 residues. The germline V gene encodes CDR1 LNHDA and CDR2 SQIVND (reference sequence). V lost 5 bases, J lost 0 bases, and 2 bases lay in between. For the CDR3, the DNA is TGTGCCAGTAGTCTCTCCTACAATGAGCAGTTCTTC. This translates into CASSLSYNEQFF.

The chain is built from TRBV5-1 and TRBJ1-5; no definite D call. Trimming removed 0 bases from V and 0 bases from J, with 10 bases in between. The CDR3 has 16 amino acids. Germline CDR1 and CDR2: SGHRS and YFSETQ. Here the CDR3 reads CASSLGPGNSNQPQHF. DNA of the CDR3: TGCGCCAGCAGCTTGGGCCCCGGTAATAGCAATCAGCCCCAGCATTTT.

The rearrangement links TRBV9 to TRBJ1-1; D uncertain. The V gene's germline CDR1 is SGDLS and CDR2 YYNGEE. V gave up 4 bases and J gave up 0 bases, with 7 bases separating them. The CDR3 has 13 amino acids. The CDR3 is CASSINMNTEAFF. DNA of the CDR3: TGTGCCAGCAGCATCAACATGAACACTGAAGCTTTCTTT.

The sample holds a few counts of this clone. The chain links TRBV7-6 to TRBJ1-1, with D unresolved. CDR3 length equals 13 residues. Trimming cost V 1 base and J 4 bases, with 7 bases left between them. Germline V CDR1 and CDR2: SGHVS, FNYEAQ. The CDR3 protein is CASSLDEGTEAFF. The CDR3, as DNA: TGTGCCAGCAGCTTAGATGAGGGCACTGAAGCTTTCTTT.

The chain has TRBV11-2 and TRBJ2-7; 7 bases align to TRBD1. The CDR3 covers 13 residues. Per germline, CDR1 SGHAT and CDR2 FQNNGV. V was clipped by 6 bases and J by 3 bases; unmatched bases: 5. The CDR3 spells CASRRTGDYEQYF. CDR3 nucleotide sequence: TGTGCCAGCAGACGGACAGGAGACTACGAGCAGTACTTC.

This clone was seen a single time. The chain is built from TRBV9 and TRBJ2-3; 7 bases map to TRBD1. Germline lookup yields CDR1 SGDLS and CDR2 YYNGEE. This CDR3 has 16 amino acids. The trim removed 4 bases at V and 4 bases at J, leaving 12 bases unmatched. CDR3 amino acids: CASSLRQGKEPDTQYF. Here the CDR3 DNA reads TGTGCCAGCAGCCTCAGACAGGGTAAAGAGCCAGATACGCAGTATTTT. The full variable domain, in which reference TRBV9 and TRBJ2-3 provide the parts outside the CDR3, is DSGVTQTPKHLITATGQRVTLRCSPRSGDLSVYWYQQSLDQGLQFLIQYYNGEERAKGNILERFSAQQFPDLHSELNLSSLELGDSALYFCASSLRQGKEPDTQYFGPGTRLTVL.

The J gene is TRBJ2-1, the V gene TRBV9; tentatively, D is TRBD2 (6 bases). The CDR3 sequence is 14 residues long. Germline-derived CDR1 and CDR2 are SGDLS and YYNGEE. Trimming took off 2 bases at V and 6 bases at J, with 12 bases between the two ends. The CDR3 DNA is TGTGCCAGCAGCGTCGACCTGGGGGGCAATGAGCAGTTCTTC. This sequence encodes CASSVDLGGNEQFF.

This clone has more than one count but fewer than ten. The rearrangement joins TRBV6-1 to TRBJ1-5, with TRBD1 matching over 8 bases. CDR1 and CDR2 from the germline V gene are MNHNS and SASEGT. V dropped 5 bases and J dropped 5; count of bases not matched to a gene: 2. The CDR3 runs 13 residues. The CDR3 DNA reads TGTGCCAGCAGTTCGACAGGGGATCAGCCCCAGCATTTT. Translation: CASSSTGDQPQHF.

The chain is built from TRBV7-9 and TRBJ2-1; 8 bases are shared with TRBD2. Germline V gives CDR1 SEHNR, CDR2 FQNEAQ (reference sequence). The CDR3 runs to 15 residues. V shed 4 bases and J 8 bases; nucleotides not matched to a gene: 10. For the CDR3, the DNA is TGTGCCAGCAGCTGGGGACTAGTTAGGGTCGATGAGCAGTTCTTC. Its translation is CASSWGLVRVDEQFF. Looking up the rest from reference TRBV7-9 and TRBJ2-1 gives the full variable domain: DTGVSQNPRHKITKRGQNVTFRCDPISEHNRLYWYRQTLGQGPEFLTYFQNEAQLEKSRLLSDRFSAERPKGSFSTLEIQRTEQGDSAMYLCASSWGLVRVDEQFFGPGTRLTVL.

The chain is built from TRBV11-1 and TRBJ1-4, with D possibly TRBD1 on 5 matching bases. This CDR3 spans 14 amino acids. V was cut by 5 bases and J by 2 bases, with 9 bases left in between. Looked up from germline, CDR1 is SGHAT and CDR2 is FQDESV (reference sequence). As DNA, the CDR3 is TGTGCCAGCAGCCCGGGACTGACTAATGAAAAACTGTTTTTT. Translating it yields CASSPGLTNEKLFF.

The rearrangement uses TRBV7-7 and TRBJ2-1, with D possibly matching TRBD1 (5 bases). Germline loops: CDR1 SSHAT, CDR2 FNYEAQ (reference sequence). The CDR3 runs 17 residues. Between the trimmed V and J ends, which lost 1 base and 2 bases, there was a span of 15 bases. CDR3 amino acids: CASSLGRTISPYNEQFF. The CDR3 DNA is TGTGCCAGCAGCTTAGGACGGACAATTAGCCCCTACAATGAGCAGTTCTTC.

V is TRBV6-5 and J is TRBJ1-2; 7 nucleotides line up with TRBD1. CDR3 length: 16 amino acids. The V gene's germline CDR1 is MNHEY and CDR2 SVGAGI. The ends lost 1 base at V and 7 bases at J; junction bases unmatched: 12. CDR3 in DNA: TGTGCCAGCAGTTACTGGCGGGCGGCAGGGGGAGGTGGCTACACCTTC. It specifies CASSYWRAAGGGGYTF.

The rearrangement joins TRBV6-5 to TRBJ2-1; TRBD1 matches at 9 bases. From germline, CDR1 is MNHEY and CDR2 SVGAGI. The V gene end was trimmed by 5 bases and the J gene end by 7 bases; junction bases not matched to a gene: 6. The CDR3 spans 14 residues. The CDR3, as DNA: TGTGCCAGCAGTCCCACGGACAGGGGAAATGAGCAGTTCTTC. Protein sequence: CASSPTDRGNEQFF.

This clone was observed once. CDR3 sequence (DNA): TGTGCCAGCAGCGCAAGGCAGGTGTCCTACGAGCAGTACTTC. It specifies CASSARQVSYEQYF. The chain uses TRBV9 and TRBJ2-7; D gene ambiguous. There are 14 residues in the CDR3. With 3 bases removed from V and 1 base from J, the gap between germline ends came to 11 bases. Germline V gives CDR1 SGDLS, CDR2 YYNGEE. The full variable domain, in which reference TRBV9 and TRBJ2-7 provide the parts outside the CDR3, is DSGVTQTPKHLITATGQRVTLRCSPRSGDLSVYWYQQSLDQGLQFLIQYYNGEERAKGNILERFSAQQFPDLHSELNLSSLELGDSALYFCASSARQVSYEQYFGPGTRLTVT.

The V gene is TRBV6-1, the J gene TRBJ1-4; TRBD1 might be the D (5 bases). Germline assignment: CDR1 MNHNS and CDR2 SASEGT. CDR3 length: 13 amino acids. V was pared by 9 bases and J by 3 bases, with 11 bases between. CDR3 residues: CASGGVPNEKLFF. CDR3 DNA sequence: TGTGCCAGTGGAGGGGTTCCTAATGAAAAACTGTTTTTT.